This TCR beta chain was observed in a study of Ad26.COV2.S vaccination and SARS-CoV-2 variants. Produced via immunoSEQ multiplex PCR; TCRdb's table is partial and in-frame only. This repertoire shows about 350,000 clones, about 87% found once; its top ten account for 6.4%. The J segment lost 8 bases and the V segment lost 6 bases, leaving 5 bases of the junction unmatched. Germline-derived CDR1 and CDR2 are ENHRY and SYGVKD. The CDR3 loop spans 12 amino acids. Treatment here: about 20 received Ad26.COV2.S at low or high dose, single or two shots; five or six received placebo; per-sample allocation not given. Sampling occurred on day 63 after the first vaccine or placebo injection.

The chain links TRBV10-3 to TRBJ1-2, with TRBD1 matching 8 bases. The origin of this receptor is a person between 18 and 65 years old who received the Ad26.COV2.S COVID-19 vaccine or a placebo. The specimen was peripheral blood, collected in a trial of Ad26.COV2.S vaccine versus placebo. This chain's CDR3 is CAISRTGSGYTF. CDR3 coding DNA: TGTGCCATCAGCCGGACAGGGTCGGGCTACACCTTC.